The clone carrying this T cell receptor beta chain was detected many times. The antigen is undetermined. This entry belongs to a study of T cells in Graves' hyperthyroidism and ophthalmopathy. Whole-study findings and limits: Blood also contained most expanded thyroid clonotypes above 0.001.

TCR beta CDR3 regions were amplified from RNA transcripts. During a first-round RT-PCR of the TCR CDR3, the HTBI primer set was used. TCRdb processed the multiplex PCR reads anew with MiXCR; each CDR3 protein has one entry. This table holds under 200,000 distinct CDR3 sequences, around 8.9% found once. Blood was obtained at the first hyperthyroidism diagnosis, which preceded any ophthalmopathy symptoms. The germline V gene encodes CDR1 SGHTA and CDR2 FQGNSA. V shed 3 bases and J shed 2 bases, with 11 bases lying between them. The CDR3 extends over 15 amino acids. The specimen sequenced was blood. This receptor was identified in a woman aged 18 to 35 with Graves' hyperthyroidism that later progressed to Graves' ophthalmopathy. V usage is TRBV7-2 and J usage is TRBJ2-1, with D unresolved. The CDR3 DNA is TGTGCCAGCAGCTTTGGGTTCTCAGCCTACAATGAGCAGTTCTTC. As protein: CASSFGFSAYNEQFF.